The following is a T cell receptor (beta chain) sequence with its context. Its antigen is unidentified. This sample was included in a study of blood T cells in healthy people across ages. Findings and limits, study-wide: The authors considered diversity estimates from one million T cells to be underestimates. The study could not conclusively compare naive and antigen-experienced cells, given its unsorted PBMCs. Naive T cell percentage showed a strong correlation with the diversity of TCR beta.

Combining a sample-barcoded 5' primer with a J-beta primer mix, a second PCR ran for 7 to 11 cycles. TCRdb called the 5' RACE reads again in MiXCR, with one record for every CDR3 protein. Among some 780,000 distinct CDR3 sequences listed, around 50% were seen once. V was pared by 5 bases and J by 11 bases, with 18 bases of the junction left unmatched. The germline CDR1 and CDR2 sequences are DFQATT and SNEGSKA (reference sequence). This CDR3 is 15 amino acids long. Each of the donors had approximately 10 milliliters of peripheral blood drawn into EDTA-treated Vacutainer tubes. This TCR came from a man aged 35-49 years in good health. This sequence joins TRBV20-1 and TRBJ2-5, with 9 bases that match TRBD2. Material: blood. CDR3 nucleotides: TGCAGTGCTCTGGAGGGTAGCGGGGGCCTCAATGAGCAGTACTTC. Protein sequence: CSALEGSGGLNEQYF.